This is a list of T cell receptor beta chains from one sample in a study of OX40 agonist ivuxolimab in advanced cancers. Profiling relied on immunoSEQ multiplex PCR, and the TCRdb table lists in-frame clones only, not all of them. Among fewer than 55,000 clones listed, approximately 88% were seen once. The sequencing used CD4+ or CD8+ T cells sorted from blood, collected in a trial of the OX40 agonist ivuxolimab. These receptors all stem from an adult with an advanced solid tumor such as melanoma, head and neck, liver or kidney cancer. CDR3s leave out the opening cysteine and the closing phenylalanine or tryptophan. D genes are given only for firm matches.

V: TRBV7-2; J: TRBJ2-5; D: .; CDR3: ASSLVRETQY
V: TRBV30; J: TRBJ2-7; D: TRBD2; CDR3: AWSVSGGDEQY
V: TRBV5-5; J: TRBJ1-1; D: TRBD1; CDR3: ASSFTGVSDTEAF
V: TRBV30; J: TRBJ2-2; D: .; CDR3: AWSPRAGELF
V: TRBV19; J: TRBJ2-3; D: TRBD1; CDR3: ASSIQGAGDTQY
V: TRBV13; J: TRBJ1-3; D: .; CDR3: ASSPTGVGNTIY
V: TRBV30; J: TRBJ1-4; D: .; CDR3: AWSGWGREKLF
V: TRBV9; J: TRBJ2-1; D: TRBD2; CDR3: ASSVDGRMDNEQF
V: TRBV7-8; J: TRBJ2-7; D: .; CDR3: ASSLAGGRSSYEQY
V: TRBV27; J: TRBJ2-3; D: .; CDR3: ASSLLPDTQY
V: TRBV18; J: TRBJ1-2; D: TRBD1; CDR3: ASSPIRQGDGYT
V: TRBV5-4; J: TRBJ2-3; D: .; CDR3: ASSLWPRNRAQREDTQY
V: TRBV10-1; J: TRBJ2-2; D: .; CDR3: ASSECEGKSGTGELF
V: TRBV7-2; J: TRBJ2-3; D: .; CDR3: ASSLEVEDTQY
V: TRBV21-1; J: TRBJ2-1; D: .; CDR3: ASSTAWRQGVLNEQF
V: TRBV30; J: TRBJ2-4; D: .; CDR3: AWSGGASKNIQY
V: TRBV28; J: TRBJ1-2; D: .; CDR3: ASSLSPETFGYT
V: TRBV15; J: TRBJ1-2; D: TRBD1; CDR3: ATSRSKTGGTYGYT
V: TRBV28; J: TRBJ1-2; D: .; CDR3: ASAPPGEYGYT
V: TRBV5-4; J: TRBJ1-2; D: .; CDR3: ASSLQGGYT
V: TRBV7-3; J: TRBJ1-3; D: .; CDR3: ASSLKGPGNTIY
V: TRBV2; J: TRBJ1-2; D: .; CDR3: ASSEGQANYGYT
V: TRBV5-1; J: TRBJ2-3; D: TRBD2; CDR3: ASSQGTSGGLLDTQY
V: TRBV9; J: TRBJ2-4; D: .; CDR3: ASSVALGGAAKNIQY
V: TRBV29-1; J: TRBJ2-2; D: .; CDR3: SVEGSVNGELF
V: TRBV6-5; J: TRBJ2-2; D: TRBD2; CDR3: ASRRREEDTGELF
V: TRBV5-5; J: TRBJ1-2; D: .; CDR3: ASSSWGQSRGPGT
V: TRBV30; J: TRBJ1-2; D: TRBD1; CDR3: AWSSPYRGGHYGYT
V: TRBV2; J: TRBJ1-2; D: .; CDR3: ASRRPGGGNYGYT
V: TRBV2; J: TRBJ1-2; D: .; CDR3: ASTQGQAVGYT
V: TRBV6-5; J: TRBJ1-2; D: .; CDR3: ASSVGGEINYGYT
V: TRBV30; J: TRBJ1-5; D: TRBD1; CDR3: AWSREGAGWPQH
V: TRBV5-1; J: TRBJ2-1; D: .; CDR3: ASSLTSSQQF
V: TRBV30; J: TRBJ2-7; D: .; CDR3: AWTGSGGPGTSEQY
V: TRBV4-2; J: TRBJ2-7; D: .; CDR3: ASSLGGYYEQY
V: TRBV11-2; J: TRBJ2-3; D: .; CDR3: ASSLDWTLSDTQY
V: TRBV5-4; J: TRBJ2-1; D: TRBD2; CDR3: ASSLASGPYNEQF